This T cell receptor beta chain was sequenced during a study of shared clonotypes between healthy human individuals. About the study: The cohort comprised a couple of women and a few men. Their ages spanned 18 to 49 years.

V lost 3 bases, J lost 7 bases, and 10 bases lay in between. The CDR3 spans 13 residues. The germline V gene encodes CDR1 MDHEN and CDR2 SYDVKM. In the authors' methods: Filtering differed, since immunoSEQ gave only junction sequences and no quality scores. The data were produced by immunoSEQ multiplex PCR, yet TCRdb's version contains in-frame clones alone and is incomplete. V, J and clone size reflect that table, while D and trimming were determined from the DNA. This sample carries about 560,000 clones, about 80% of them seen once, and the ten largest clones take about 12%. This receptor was taken from a woman in her thirties or forties in good health. Some clones in this sample may be carry-over from other donors' samples. V is TRBV28 and J is TRBJ2-1, with D perhaps TRBD1 (6 bases). Sample: PBMCs. CDR3 DNA sequence: TGTGCCAGCAGTTTTTGGCAGGGGAATGAGCAGTTCTTC. Encoded protein: CASSFWQGNEQFF.